This is a list of T cell receptor beta chains from one sample in a study of blood T cell repertoires in COVID-19. Generated by immunoSEQ multiplex PCR, the TCRdb table keeps only in-frame clones and is missing some. This sample has fewer than 350,000 clones; about 85% occur once, and the top ten carry approximately 4.1%. The sequenced sample was peripheral blood. The receptors were sampled from a woman between 45 and 60 years old with active or convalescent COVID-19. Both conserved end residues are trimmed from each CDR3.

v_gene	j_gene	CDR3aa
TRBV6-5	TRBJ2-1	ASSYVGSENEQF
TRBV7-2	TRBJ1-2	ASSLGGWENYGYT
TRBV7-2	TRBJ2-1	ASSFIRGSNEQF
TRBV6-5	TRBJ1-1	ASSYATGANTEAF
TRBV30	TRBJ2-4	AWSFDRRRMY
TRBV27	TRBJ2-7	ASSSLSSGPVGYEQY
TRBV3-1/TRBV3-2	TRBJ2-3	ASSQEVGAGGFTDTQY
TRBV29-1	TRBJ1-1	SVSHGDKAF
TRBV2	TRBJ2-2	ASSSGLAGDHTGELF
TRBV5-8	TRBJ2-1	ASTLGGGANNEQF
TRBV4-2	TRBJ1-3	ASSQDRGIAGNTIY
TRBV5-5	TRBJ2-2	ASRTGTGNTGELF
TRBV5-4	TRBJ1-6	ASSLLGGDSPLH
TRBV18	TRBJ1-6	ASSLQGYPNSPLH
TRBV5-5	TRBJ1-1	ASSPGQGAWTEAF
TRBV5-4	TRBJ1-1	ASSPQAGTAEAF
TRBV19	TRBJ1-2	LTRGNGYT
TRBV27	TRBJ2-3	ASLLSGGSTDTQY
TRBV11-3	TRBJ2-1	ASSVRGGRGYEQF
TRBV7-3	TRBJ2-1	ASSLTVAGGPRWNEQF
TRBV5-6	TRBJ2-5	ASSFRERETQY
TRBV3-1/TRBV3-2	TRBJ2-2	ASSQAVGLAGELF
TRBV7-2	TRBJ2-5	ASSLVGLAGLETQY
TRBV20-1	TRBJ1-5	SASQGSNQPQH
TRBV27	TRBJ1-6	ASSLEFRVPSSYNSPLH
TRBV11-2	TRBJ1-5	ASSSGGRRLQH
TRBV4-1	TRBJ2-7	ASSTWRLSYEQY
TRBV29-1	TRBJ1-2	SVVRQSYGYT
TRBV18	TRBJ2-2	ASSPKLAGGTGELF
TRBV29-1	TRBJ1-4	SVSGVVGEKLF
TRBV6-4	TRBJ1-1	ASSESQGTLAF
TRBV7-6	TRBJ2-1	ASSSSSGRYNEQF
TRBV19	TRBJ2-1	ASSITSGRSNEQF
TRBV5-6	TRBJ2-2	ASSLVLNTGELF
TRBV10-3	TRBJ1-1	AISDRQYTEAF
TRBV18	TRBJ2-1	ASSPGGTYNEQF
TRBV28	TRBJ2-7	ASTELSDRSAYEQY
TRBV27	TRBJ2-1	ASSLLGTPFSYNEQF
TRBV5-1	TRBJ2-2	ASSFASTTMNTGELF
TRBV7-2	TRBJ2-7	ASSLAPGPYEQY
TRBV5-5	TRBJ1-5	ASSLVGGEQPQH
TRBV5-1	TRBJ2-2	ASSLLAGEGTGELF
TRBV6-5	TRBJ2-1	ASSYTTGENNEQF
TRBV5-8	TRBJ2-5	ASSFHRREGQSKETQY
TRBV7-2	TRBJ2-1	ASSPSGTSGSSEQF
TRBV5-1	TRBJ2-1	ASSFGDEQF
TRBV5-1	TRBJ2-2	ASSLGSGGTGELF
TRBV27	TRBJ2-2	ASSLLPGLAGSAGELF
TRBV3-1/TRBV3-2	TRBJ1-1	ASSLVLTGSHTEAF
TRBV14	TRBJ1-5	ASSQGVVGQLNQPQH
TRBV28	TRBJ2-7	ASGLAKPYEQY
TRBV18	TRBJ1-1	ASLLSVRDFLDTEAF